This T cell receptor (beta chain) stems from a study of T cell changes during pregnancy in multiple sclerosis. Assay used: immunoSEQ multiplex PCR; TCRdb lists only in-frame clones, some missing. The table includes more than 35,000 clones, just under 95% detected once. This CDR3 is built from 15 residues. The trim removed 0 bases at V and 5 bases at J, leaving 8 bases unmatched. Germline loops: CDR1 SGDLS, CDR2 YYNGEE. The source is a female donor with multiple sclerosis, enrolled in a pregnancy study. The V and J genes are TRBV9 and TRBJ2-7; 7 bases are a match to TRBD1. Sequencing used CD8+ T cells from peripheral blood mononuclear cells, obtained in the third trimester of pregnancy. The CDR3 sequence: CASSVETGLGNEQYF. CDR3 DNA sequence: TGTGCCAGCAGCGTAGAGACAGGGCTGGGCAACGAGCAGTACTTC.